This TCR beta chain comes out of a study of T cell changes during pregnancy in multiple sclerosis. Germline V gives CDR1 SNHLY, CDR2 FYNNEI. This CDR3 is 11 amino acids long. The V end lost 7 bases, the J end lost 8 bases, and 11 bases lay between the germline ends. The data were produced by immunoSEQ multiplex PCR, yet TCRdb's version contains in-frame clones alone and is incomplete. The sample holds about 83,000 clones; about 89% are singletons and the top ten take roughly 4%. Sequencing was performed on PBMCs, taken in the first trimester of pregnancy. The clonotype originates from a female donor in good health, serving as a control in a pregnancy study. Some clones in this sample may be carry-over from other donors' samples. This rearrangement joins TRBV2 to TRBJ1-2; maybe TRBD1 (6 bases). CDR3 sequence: CASTRGVGYTF. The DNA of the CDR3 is TGTGCCAGCACCAGGGGAGTAGGCTACACCTTC.